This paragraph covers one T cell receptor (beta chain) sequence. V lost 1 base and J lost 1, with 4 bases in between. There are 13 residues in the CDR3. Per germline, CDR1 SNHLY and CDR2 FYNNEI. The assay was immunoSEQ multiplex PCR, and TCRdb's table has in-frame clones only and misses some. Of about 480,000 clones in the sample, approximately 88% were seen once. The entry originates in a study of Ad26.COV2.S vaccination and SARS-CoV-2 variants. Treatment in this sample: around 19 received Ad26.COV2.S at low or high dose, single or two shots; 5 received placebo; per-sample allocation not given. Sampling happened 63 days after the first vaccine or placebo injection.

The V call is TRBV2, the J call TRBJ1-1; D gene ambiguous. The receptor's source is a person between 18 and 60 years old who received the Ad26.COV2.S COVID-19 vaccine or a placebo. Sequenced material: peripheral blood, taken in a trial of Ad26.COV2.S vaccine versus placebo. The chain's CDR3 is CASSEEENTEAFF. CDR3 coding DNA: TGTGCCAGCAGTGAAGAAGAGAACACTGAAGCTTTCTTT.